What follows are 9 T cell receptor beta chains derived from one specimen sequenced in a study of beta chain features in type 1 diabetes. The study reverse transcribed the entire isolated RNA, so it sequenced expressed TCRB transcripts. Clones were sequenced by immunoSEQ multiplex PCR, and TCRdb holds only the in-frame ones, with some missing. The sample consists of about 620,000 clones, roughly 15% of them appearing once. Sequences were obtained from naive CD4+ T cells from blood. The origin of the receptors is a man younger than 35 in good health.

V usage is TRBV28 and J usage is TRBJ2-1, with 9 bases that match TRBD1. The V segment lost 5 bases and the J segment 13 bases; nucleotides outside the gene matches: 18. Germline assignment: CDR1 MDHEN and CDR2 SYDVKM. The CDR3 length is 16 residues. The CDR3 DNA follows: TGTGCCAGCAGTCCCCCGGGACAGGGATTCGGTCGGTCCCAGTTCTTC. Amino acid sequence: CASSPPGQGFGRSQFF.

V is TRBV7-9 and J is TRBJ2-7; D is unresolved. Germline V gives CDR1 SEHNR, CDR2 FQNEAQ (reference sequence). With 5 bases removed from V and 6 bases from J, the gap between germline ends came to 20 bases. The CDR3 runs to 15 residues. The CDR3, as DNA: TGTGCCAGCAGCGCTTCCCTGGCGTACAAGGGCGAGCAGTACTTC. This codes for CASSASLAYKGEQYF.

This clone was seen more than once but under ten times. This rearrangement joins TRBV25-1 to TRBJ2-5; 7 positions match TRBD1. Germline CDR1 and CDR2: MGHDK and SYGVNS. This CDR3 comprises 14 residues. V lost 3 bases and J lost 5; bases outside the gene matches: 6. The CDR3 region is CASSDPGGFETQYF. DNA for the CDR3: TGTGCCAGCAGTGACCCAGGGGGTTTCGAGACCCAGTACTTC.

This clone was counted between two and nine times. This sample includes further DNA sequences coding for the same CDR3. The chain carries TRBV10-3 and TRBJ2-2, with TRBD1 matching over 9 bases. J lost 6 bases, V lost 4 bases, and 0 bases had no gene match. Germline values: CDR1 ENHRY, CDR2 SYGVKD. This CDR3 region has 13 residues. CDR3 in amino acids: CAISGQGAGELFF. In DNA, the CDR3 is TGTGCCATCAGTGGACAGGGGGCCGGGGAGCTGTTTTTT.

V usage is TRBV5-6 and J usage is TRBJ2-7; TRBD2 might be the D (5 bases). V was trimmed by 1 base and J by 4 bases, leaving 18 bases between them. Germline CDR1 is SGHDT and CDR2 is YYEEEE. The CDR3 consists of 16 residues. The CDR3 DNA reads TGTGCCAGCAGCTTGAGGAGGCCCCCTTTAAGATACGAGCAGTACTTC. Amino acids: CASSLRRPPLRYEQYF. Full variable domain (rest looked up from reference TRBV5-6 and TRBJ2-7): DAGVTQSPTHLIKTRGQQVTLRCSPKSGHDTVSWYQQALGQGPQFIFQYYEEEERQRGNFPDRFSGHQFPNYSSELNVNALLLGDSALYLCASSLRRPPLRYEQYFGPGTRLTVT.

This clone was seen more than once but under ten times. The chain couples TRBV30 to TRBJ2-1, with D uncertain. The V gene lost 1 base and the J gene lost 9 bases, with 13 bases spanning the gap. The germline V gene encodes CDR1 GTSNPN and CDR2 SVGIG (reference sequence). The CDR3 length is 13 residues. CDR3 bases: TGTGCCTGGAGTGGCCAGGTCAAGACTGAGCAGTTCTTC. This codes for CAWSGQVKTEQFF.

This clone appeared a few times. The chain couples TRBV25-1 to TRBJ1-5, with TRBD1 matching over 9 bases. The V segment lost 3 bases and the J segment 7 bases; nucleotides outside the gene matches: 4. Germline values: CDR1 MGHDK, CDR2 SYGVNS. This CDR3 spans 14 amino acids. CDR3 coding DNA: TGTGCCAGCAGTGATACAGGGGGCATACAGCCCCAGCATTTT. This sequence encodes CASSDTGGIQPQHF.

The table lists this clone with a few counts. The CDR3 nucleotides read TGCGCCAGCAGCAGGGCCGATACCTACGAGCAGTACTTC. Translated: CASSRADTYEQYF. J is TRBJ2-7 and V is TRBV5-1; D gene ambiguous. Trimming cost V 4 bases and J 2 bases, with 10 bases left between them. The germline gives CDR1 SGHRS, CDR2 YFSETQ. CDR3 length: 13 residues.

The CDR3 sequence: CASSLVTTSNEQFF. CDR3 nucleotides: TGCGCCAGCAGCTTGGTGACGACTAGCAATGAGCAGTTCTTC. This chain joins TRBV5-1 and TRBJ2-1, with D possibly TRBD2 on 6 matching bases. The germline V gene has CDR1 SGHRS and CDR2 YFSETQ. This CDR3 is built from 14 residues. The V end was cut by 0 bases, the J end by 6 bases, with 10 bases between.